Shown below are 20 T cell receptor beta chains from a single sample sequenced in a study of control samples from healthy donors and cancer patients. Data came from immunoSEQ multiplex PCR; TCRdb stores just in-frame clones and leaves some out. Seen here are about 80,000 clones, 85% to 90% observed once, and the top ten hold roughly 7.2%. The sequencing input was blood. These receptors were obtained from a woman in her fifties or sixties in good health.

This sequence joins TRBV6-5 and TRBJ1-5; 7 bases agree with TRBD1. J gave up 9 bases and V 6 bases, and 14 bases lay outside the gene matches. The germline V gene encodes CDR1 MNHEY and CDR2 SVGAGI. This CDR3 is built from 15 residues. The CDR3 reads CASSLRTGEPWPQHF. As DNA, the CDR3 is TGTGCCAGCAGCCTCCGCACAGGGGAACCGTGGCCCCAGCATTTT.

The V and J genes are TRBV28 and TRBJ2-7; TRBD1 or TRBD2 may be the D gene (6 bases each). CDR3 length: 14 residues. V shed 3 bases and J shed 4 bases, with 13 bases lying between them. The germline V gene encodes CDR1 MDHEN and CDR2 SYDVKM. The CDR3 sequence: CASSLSGAWYEQYF. CDR3 sequence (DNA): TGTGCCAGCAGTTTGTCGGGGGCATGGTACGAGCAGTACTTC. Using reference TRBV28 and TRBJ2-7 for the parts outside the CDR3, the full variable domain is DVKVTQSSRYLVKRTGEKVFLECVQDMDHENMFWYRQDPGLGLRLIYFSYDVKMKEKGDIPEGYSVSREKKERFSLILESASTNQTSMYLCASSLSGAWYEQYFGPGTRLTVT.

V usage is TRBV5-6 and J usage is TRBJ2-7, with D perhaps matching TRBD2 (5 bases). CDR3 length: 15 residues. The germline V gene has CDR1 SGHDT and CDR2 YYEEEE. With 0 bases removed from V and 6 bases from J, the gap between germline ends came to 16 bases. The DNA for the CDR3 is TGTGCCAGCAGCTTGGTTTCGGGGAAAGTCATCGAGCAGTACTTC. This gives the protein CASSLVSGKVIEQYF.

The chain has TRBV5-4 and TRBJ2-5, with D hard to call. The CDR3 sequence is 14 residues long. V was clipped by 3 bases and J by 5 bases, with 14 bases between them. The germline CDR1 and CDR2 sequences are SGHNT and YYREEE (reference sequence). This chain's CDR3 is CASSWSGPLETQYF. In DNA form, the CDR3 reads TGTGCCAGCAGCTGGTCCGGACCTTTGGAGACCCAGTACTTC.

The V call is TRBV20-1, the J call TRBJ2-1; 8 nucleotides line up with TRBD1. The V segment lost 3 bases and the J segment 6 bases; nucleotides outside the gene matches: 7. Looked up from germline, CDR1 is DFQATT and CDR2 is SNEGSKA (reference sequence). This CDR3 region has 14 residues. In DNA, the CDR3 is TGCAGTGCTAGTAGGTCAGGGGGCCTCAATGAGCAGTTCTTC. Encoded protein: CSASRSGGLNEQFF.

The chain recombines TRBV5-1 with TRBJ2-7, with 11 bases that match TRBD1. Trimming cost V 4 bases and J 5 bases; bases outside gene matches: 5. The CDR3 loop spans 14 amino acids. Germline V gives CDR1 SGHRS, CDR2 YFSETQ. The CDR3 sequence: CASSNRDRGDEQYF. The DNA of the CDR3 is TGCGCCAGCAGCAACCGGGACAGGGGGGACGAGCAGTACTTC.

The chain links TRBV19 to TRBJ1-6, with TRBD1 matching over 8 bases. The germline CDR1 and CDR2 sequences are LNHDA and SQIVND (reference sequence). This CDR3 comprises 15 residues. The V and J ends lost 8 bases and 7 bases, in that order; junction bases with no gene match: 10. CDR3 sequence: CASRIPGQGNSPLHF. Here the CDR3 DNA reads TGTGCCAGTCGGATACCAGGACAGGGAAATTCACCCCTCCACTTT.

The chain uses TRBV5-5 and TRBJ1-1; weak D call: TRBD1 (6 bases). The CDR3 sequence is 13 residues long. The germline V gene has CDR1 SGHKS and CDR2 YYEKEE (reference sequence). V lost 5 bases and J lost 4, with 12 bases in between. For the CDR3, the DNA is TGTGCCAGCAGGGCCGGGACACTCACTGAAGCTTTCTTT. Translated, it gives CASRAGTLTEAFF.

The V call is TRBV7-8, the J call TRBJ1-1; 10 nucleotides match TRBD1. V trimming: 3 bases; J trimming: 0 bases; junction bases outside the gene matches: 1. The CDR3 consists of 15 residues. Germline V gene sequence: CDR1 SGHVS, CDR2 FQNEAQ. The CDR3: CASSLTGGLNTEAFF. CDR3 nucleotides: TGTGCCAGCAGCTTGACAGGGGGCTTGAACACTGAAGCTTTCTTT.

The chain links TRBV7-9 to TRBJ1-1; 10 bases map to TRBD1. The germline V gene has CDR1 SEHNR and CDR2 FQNEAQ (reference sequence). The trim removed 7 bases at V and 5 bases at J, leaving 7 bases unmatched. The CDR3 totals 14 residues. CDR3 DNA: TGTGCCAGCAATCCGGGACAGGGGCATACTGAAGCTTTCTTT. As protein: CASNPGQGHTEAFF.

For the CDR3, the DNA is TGTGCCAGCAGCTCTCTGGCTGAGACCCAGTACTTC. Residues: CASSSLAETQYF. J is TRBJ2-5 and V is TRBV11-3; no firm D call. Germline CDR1 and CDR2: SGHNT and YENEEA. The CDR3 covers 12 residues. V shed 4 bases and J shed 5 bases, with 8 bases lying between them.

This rearrangement joins TRBV7-2 to TRBJ2-5, with no clear D. Trimming removed 1 base from V and 1 base from J, with 7 bases in between. Germline CDR1 reads SGHTA; CDR2 reads FQGNSA. The CDR3 extends over 14 amino acids. The CDR3 sequence is CASSLEFSQETQYF. The CDR3 nucleotides are TGTGCCAGCAGCTTAGAGTTTTCCCAAGAGACCCAGTACTTC.

The chain uses TRBV2 and TRBJ1-4; tentatively, D is TRBD1 (5 bases). Trimming pared 3 bases from V and 7 bases from J, leaving 15 bases between. Germline V gene lookup returns CDR1 SNHLY and CDR2 FYNNEI. There are 15 residues in the CDR3. The DNA of the CDR3 is TGTGCCAGCAGTGATTACGGGGCGAGAGGTGAAAAACTGTTTTTT. This codes for CASSDYGARGEKLFF.

This chain joins TRBV7-9 and TRBJ1-3; possibly TRBD1 for D (5 bases). The CDR3 spans 16 residues. Germline V gene sequence: CDR1 SEHNR, CDR2 FQNEAQ (reference sequence). V dropped 1 base and J dropped 4 bases, with 14 bases sitting between them. The CDR3 nucleotides are TGTGCCAGCAGCTTAGGTTTTGGTGGGGCCGGAAACACCATATATTTT. It codes for CASSLGFGGAGNTIYF.

The chain has TRBV28 and TRBJ2-4; D may match TRBD1 or TRBD2 (5 bases each). Germline V CDR1 and CDR2: MDHEN, SYDVKM. V gave up 6 bases and J gave up 9 bases, with 21 bases separating them. There are 15 residues in the CDR3. As DNA, the CDR3 is TGTGCCAGCAGCTACATACAAGGGATGGGGGTCATTCAGTACTTC. It is translated as CASSYIQGMGVIQYF.

CDR3 sequence: CASSLSSGDWAPQHF. The CDR3 coding sequence is TGTGCCAGCAGTCTTAGCTCAGGGGACTGGGCGCCCCAGCATTTT. The V call is TRBV2, the J call TRBJ1-5; D might be TRBD1 (6 bases). V gave up 5 bases and J gave up 9 bases, with 20 bases separating them. Germline-derived CDR1 and CDR2 are SNHLY and FYNNEI. CDR3 size: 15 residues. Full variable domain (missing parts from reference TRBV2 and TRBJ1-5): EPEVTQTPSHQVTQMGQEVILRCVPISNHLYFYWYRQILGQKVEFLVSFYNNEISEKSEIFDDQFSVERPDGSNFTLKIRSTKLEDSAMYFCASSLSSGDWAPQHFGDGTRLSIL.

The chain links TRBV24-1 to TRBJ1-4; TRBD1 agrees at 7 bases. Per the germline V gene, CDR1 is KGHDR and CDR2 is SFDVKD. The CDR3 extends over 16 amino acids. With V trimmed by 0 bases and J by 5 bases, 5 bases remained unmatched. This CDR3 reads CATSDLHVGGNEKLFF. CDR3 nucleotides: TGTGCCACCAGTGATTTGCACGTAGGGGGCAATGAAAAACTGTTTTTT.

The rearrangement links TRBV5-6 to TRBJ1-2, with 9 bases fitting TRBD1. V dropped 0 bases and J dropped 4; count of bases not matched to a gene: 4. Germline CDR1 is SGHDT and CDR2 is YYEEEE. This CDR3 is built from 15 residues. Here the CDR3 reads CASSLGPGQGYGYTF. The CDR3 DNA sequence: TGTGCCAGCAGCTTGGGCCCGGGACAGGGCTATGGCTACACCTTC.

V usage is TRBV12-3 or TRBV12-4 and J usage is TRBJ2-5; a possible D gene is TRBD2 (6 bases). There are 13 residues in the CDR3. V lost 5 bases to trimming and J lost 3 bases, with 10 bases between them. The CDR3: CASSQGLEETQYF. CDR3 nucleotides: TGTGCCAGCAGTCAGGGACTGGAAGAGACCCAGTACTTC.

The J gene is TRBJ2-3, the V gene TRBV5-4; D ambiguous. The CDR3 sequence is 15 residues long. Germline CDR1 reads SGHNT; CDR2 reads YYREEE (reference sequence). V dropped 1 base and J dropped 2 bases, with 11 bases sitting between them. Here the CDR3 reads CASSLFYLSTDTQYF. The CDR3 nucleotides read TGTGCCAGCAGCTTGTTCTACCTTTCCACAGATACGCAGTATTTT.